These 31 T cell receptor beta chains were sequenced from one sample in a study of blood T cell repertoires in COVID-19. Profiling relied on immunoSEQ multiplex PCR, and the TCRdb table lists in-frame clones only, not all of them. The sample includes fewer than 130,000 clones, just over 75% of them seen just once. The sequencing input was peripheral blood. The receptors here all came from a woman of 80 years or more with acute or convalescent COVID-19.

The genes are TRBV18 and TRBJ1-2, with TRBD1 matching 8 bases. CDR3 size: 15 residues. Germline values: CDR1 KGHSH, CDR2 LQKENI. V lost 6 bases, J lost 2 bases, and 8 bases stayed unmatched. CDR3 nucleotide sequence: TGTGCCAGCTCCCCCGGACAGGGAAAGAACTATGGCTACACCTTC. It encodes CASSPGQGKNYGYTF.

The rearrangement links TRBV18 to TRBJ2-7; D is unclear. This CDR3 is built from 15 residues. V was clipped by 5 bases and J by 12 bases, with 26 bases between them. From germline, CDR1 is KGHSH and CDR2 LQKENI. CDR3 sequence (DNA): TGTGCCAGCTCATCAGAAGCGAATGTCGGCGATCCAAGGTACTTC. The encoded protein is CASSSEANVGDPRYF. Combining the CDR3 with reference TRBV18 and TRBJ2-7 gives the whole variable domain NAGVMQNPRHLVRRRGQEARLRCSPMKGHSHVYWYRQLPEEGLKFMVYLQKENIIDESGMPKERFSAEFPKEGPSILRIQQVVRGDSAAYFCASSSEANVGDPRYFGPGTRLTVT.

The chain links TRBV5-6 to TRBJ1-5; the D is unclear. Trimming took 5 bases from V and 7 from J, leaving 13 bases between them. Germline CDR1 reads SGHDT; CDR2 reads YYEEEE. The CDR3 runs to 13 residues. For the CDR3, the DNA is TGTGCCAGCAGTTCTGCCTTGCGGCAGCCCCAGCATTTT. Encoded protein: CASSSALRQPQHF.

The chain recombines TRBV5-4 with TRBJ2-5, with 7 bases lining up with TRBD2. The V and J ends lost 0 bases and 2 bases, in that order; junction bases with no gene match: 10. CDR1 and CDR2 from the germline V gene are SGHNT and YYREEE (reference sequence). CDR3 length: 17 amino acids. The CDR3 DNA reads TGTGCCAGCAGCTTGGTGGGCGGGAGCGGAATACAAGAGACCCAGTACTTC. Encoded protein: CASSLVGGSGIQETQYF. The variable domain in full, with the rest retrieved from reference TRBV5-4 and TRBJ2-5, is ETGVTQSPTHLIKTRGQQVTLRCSSQSGHNTVSWYQQALGQGPQFIFQYYREEENGRGNFPPRFSGLQFPNYSSELNVNALELDDSALYLCASSLVGGSGIQETQYFGPGTRLLVL.

This clone came up a few times. The chain employs TRBV5-1 and TRBJ2-3; 9 bases line up with TRBD2. Germline V lookup: CDR1 SGHRS, CDR2 YFSETQ. Trimming took 3 bases from V and 4 from J; bases not matched to a gene: 6. The CDR3 sequence is 15 residues long. The CDR3 bases are TGCGCCAGCAGCTATAGCGGGAGTAGCGCAGATACGCAGTATTTT. Its translation: CASSYSGSSADTQYF.

The chain joins TRBV7-8 to TRBJ1-2; 7 nucleotides line up with TRBD1. The germline gives CDR1 SGHVS, CDR2 FQNEAQ. This CDR3 has 13 residues. Unmatched junction bases numbered 6, after V lost 5 bases and J lost 6 bases. The CDR3 loop is CASSLDRRNGYTF. The CDR3 region has the DNA TGTGCCAGCAGCCTGGACAGGAGGAATGGCTACACCTTC.

This chain joins TRBV30 and TRBJ1-6; 8 bases are shared with TRBD1. This CDR3 has 14 amino acids. V lost 0 bases to trimming and J lost 10 bases; unmatched junction nucleotides: 5. Per germline, CDR1 GTSNPN and CDR2 SVGIG (reference sequence). The CDR3, as DNA: TGTGCCTGGAGTGTAGCAGGGGGCTGGTCACCCCTCCACTTT. Translating it yields CAWSVAGGWSPLHF.

The chain couples TRBV18 to TRBJ1-2; D remains unclear. This CDR3 contains 13 residues. CDR1 KGHSH and CDR2 LQKENI come from the germline V gene. V shed 3 bases and J shed 8 bases, with 13 bases lying between them. The CDR3 region is CASSPEEGNGYTF. The CDR3 DNA follows: TGTGCCAGCTCACCCGAGGAAGGCAACGGCTACACCTTC.

The V gene is TRBV12-3 or TRBV12-4, the J gene TRBJ1-1; D is uncertain. The CDR3 extends over 12 amino acids. The V end was cut by 3 bases, the J end by 2 bases, with 4 bases between. CDR3 loop: CASSFVNTEAFF. The CDR3 DNA reads as TGTGCCAGCAGTTTCGTTAACACTGAAGCTTTCTTT.

The CDR3 here is CASSLAGRVNEQYF. The CDR3 DNA reads TGTGCCAGCAGTTTAGCAGGGAGGGTTAACGAGCAGTACTTC. The chain employs TRBV28 and TRBJ2-7, with TRBD2 matching over 7 bases. The CDR3 consists of 14 residues. The V gene end was trimmed by 2 bases and the J gene end by 5 bases; junction bases not matched to a gene: 6. CDR1 MDHEN and CDR2 SYDVKM come from the germline V gene.

The chain employs TRBV5-6 and TRBJ1-4; 7 bases are a match to TRBD1. The V segment lost 6 bases and the J segment 3 bases; nucleotides outside the gene matches: 5. The V gene's germline CDR1 is SGHDT and CDR2 YYEEEE. This CDR3 region has 14 residues. CDR3 nucleotides: TGTGCCAGCACAAGGGGGCGCCCTAATGAAAAACTGTTTTTT. Protein: CASTRGRPNEKLFF.

This clone has only a few counts. The chain combines TRBV11-2 with TRBJ2-4; 7 nucleotides line up with TRBD2. Germline trimming cut 5 bases from V and 1 base from J; bases unmatched to any gene: 14. The CDR3 spans 18 residues. Germline-derived CDR1 and CDR2 are SGHAT and FQNNGV. The DNA for the CDR3 is TGTGCCAGCAGCCGTCCAACCCTTAGCGGGCGGGCCAAAAACATTCAGTACTTC. This translates into CASSRPTLSGRAKNIQYF.

The chain couples TRBV4-1 to TRBJ2-1; a possible D gene is TRBD1 (6 bases). Per the germline V gene, CDR1 is MGHRA and CDR2 is YSYEKL. Trimming shortened V by 0 bases and J by 6 bases, and 21 bases separated the two germline ends. The CDR3 length is 18 residues. The CDR3 loop reads CASSQDTRPQGLFNEQFF. CDR3 bases: TGCGCCAGCAGCCAAGACACAAGGCCCCAGGGGCTTTTCAATGAGCAGTTCTTC.

The chain is built from TRBV28 and TRBJ1-2, with D perhaps TRBD1 (6 bases). This CDR3 contains 15 residues. Germline V lookup: CDR1 MDHEN, CDR2 SYDVKM. V was trimmed by 4 bases and J by 2 bases, leaving 14 bases between them. CDR3 coding DNA: TGTGCCAGCAGTTATCGGACAGCTTCCAACTATGGCTACACCTTC. Translation gives CASSYRTASNYGYTF.

With regard to this clone: Other DNA sequences from this sample encode an identical CDR3 as well. The chain joins TRBV30 to TRBJ1-5; 10 bases align to TRBD1. The V gene's germline CDR1 is GTSNPN and CDR2 SVGIG (reference sequence). CDR3 length: 13 residues. J lost 5 bases, V lost 3 bases, and 1 base had no gene match. The CDR3 loop reads CAWSGTGDQPQHF. For the CDR3, the DNA is TGTGCCTGGAGCGGGACAGGGGATCAGCCCCAGCATTTT. Full variable domain (outside the CDR3, taken from reference TRBV30 and TRBJ1-5): SQTIHQWPATLVQPVGSPLSLECTVEGTSNPNLYWYRQAAGRGLQLLFYSVGIGQISSEVPQNLSASRPQDRQFILSSKKLLLSDSGFYLCAWSGTGDQPQHFGDGTRLSIL.

The V gene is TRBV5-1, the J gene TRBJ2-5; TRBD2 might be the D (6 bases). This CDR3 comprises 16 residues. The V end was cut by 7 bases, the J end by 3 bases, with 22 bases between. The germline V gene encodes CDR1 SGHRS and CDR2 YFSETQ. CDR3 in DNA: TGCGCCAGCCACCAAACGACACGGAGGGCCGAAGAGACCCAGTACTTC. The encoded protein is CASHQTTRRAEETQYF.

This chain connects TRBV6-6 to TRBJ2-7, with TRBD2 matching 12 bases. Germline CDR1 and CDR2: MNHNY and SVGAGI (reference sequence). The junction had 7 bases not matched to a gene; V was cut back by 6 bases and J by 4 bases. This CDR3 contains 15 residues. CDR3 residues: CASSPRTSGIYEQYF. CDR3 nucleotides: TGTGCCAGCAGCCCAAGGACTAGCGGGATTTACGAGCAGTACTTC.

This chain connects TRBV6-5 to TRBJ2-1; D is possibly TRBD1 (6 bases). The CDR3 runs 14 residues. V dropped 2 bases and J dropped 7 bases, with 12 bases sitting between them. Germline CDR1 MNHEY, CDR2 SVGAGI. The CDR3 protein is CASSYGPTGNEQFF. The CDR3 DNA sequence: TGTGCCAGCAGTTACGGCCCCACAGGGAATGAGCAGTTCTTC.

The chain is built from TRBV6-4 and TRBJ2-1; 12 bases are shared with TRBD2. V lost 3 bases, J lost 8 bases, and 8 bases stayed unmatched. Germline loops: CDR1 MRHNA, CDR2 SNTAGT. The CDR3 consists of 16 residues. In DNA form, the CDR3 reads TGTGCCAGCAGTGAGCAGACTAGCGGGAGCAAATATGAGCAGTTCTTC. This gives the protein CASSEQTSGSKYEQFF.

This clone was detected a few times. The chain joins TRBV7-9 to TRBJ1-2, with 7 positions matching TRBD1. This CDR3 is built from 15 residues. Germline assignment: CDR1 SEHNR and CDR2 FQNEAQ (reference sequence). Trimming at V came to 2 bases and at J to 0 bases, leaving 3 bases not matched to a gene. CDR3 in DNA: TGTGCCAGCAGCTTACCGGGACAGTCTAACTATGGCTACACCTTC. It encodes CASSLPGQSNYGYTF.

The J gene is TRBJ1-2, the V gene TRBV28, with D hard to call. Trimming took 5 bases from V and 4 from J, leaving 14 bases between them. From germline, CDR1 is MDHEN and CDR2 SYDVKM. There are 14 residues in the CDR3. The CDR3, as DNA: TGTGCCAGCAGTCCTACGCCCTTATTCTATGGCTACACCTTC. It codes for CASSPTPLFYGYTF.

This clone occurred once. This chain links TRBV7-9 with TRBJ2-3, with 10 bases fitting TRBD1. The CDR3 runs to 16 residues. Trimming removed 4 bases from V and 5 bases from J; junction bases left unmatched: 9. CDR1 SEHNR and CDR2 FQNEAQ come from the germline V gene (reference sequence). For the CDR3, the DNA is TGTGCCAGCAGCTCCCCGGACAGGGGGGATGGAGATACGCAGTATTTT. Its translation: CASSSPDRGDGDTQYF.

This chain uses TRBV6-5 with TRBJ1-2, with D maybe TRBD1 (6 bases). The CDR3 extends over 15 amino acids. The germline gives CDR1 MNHEY, CDR2 SVGAGI. The V and J ends lost 7 bases and 3 bases respectively, with 18 bases between them. The CDR3 reads CASTAAGTPYYGYTF. The CDR3 DNA reads as TGTGCCAGCACCGCTGCCGGGACACCCTACTATGGCTACACCTTC.

V usage is TRBV6-6 and J usage is TRBJ1-6; TRBD1 is a possible D gene (5 bases). This CDR3 has 17 residues. Germline-derived CDR1 and CDR2 are MNHNY and SVGAGI (reference sequence). With 6 bases removed from V and 4 bases from J, the gap between germline ends came to 19 bases. CDR3 in amino acids: CASRRLSGGIYNSPLHF. CDR3 in DNA: TGTGCCAGCAGGCGACTGTCGGGGGGTATATATAATTCACCCCTCCACTTT.

The chain carries TRBV5-8 and TRBJ1-1; weak D call: TRBD1 (5 bases). Germline-derived CDR1 and CDR2 are SGHTS and YDEGEE. This CDR3 spans 13 amino acids. V shed 3 bases and J shed 2 bases, with 8 bases lying between them. The CDR3 DNA follows: TGTGCCAGCAGCTACGGACAAAACACTGAAGCTTTCTTT. Translated: CASSYGQNTEAFF.

This clone has only one observation. V and J are TRBV5-5 and TRBJ1-1; a possible D gene is TRBD1 (6 bases). Germline V gene lookup returns CDR1 SGHKS and CDR2 YYEKEE (reference sequence). The CDR3 length is 16 residues. Deletions cut 0 bases from V and 0 bases from J, with 12 bases between. CDR3 region: CASSLGWGRLNTEAFF. In nucleotides, the CDR3 is TGTGCCAGCAGCTTGGGATGGGGGCGATTGAACACTGAAGCTTTCTTT. The entire variable domain, with the rest obtained from reference TRBV5-5 and TRBJ1-1, is as follows: DAGVTQSPTHLIKTRGQQVTLRCSPISGHKSVSWYQQVLGQGPQFIFQYYEKEERGRGNFPDRFSARQFPNYSSELNVNALLLGDSALYLCASSLGWGRLNTEAFFGQGTRLTVV.

The rearrangement uses TRBV28 and TRBJ1-5, with a tentative D call TRBD1 (6 bases). The V gene's germline CDR1 is MDHEN and CDR2 SYDVKM. The CDR3 contains 16 residues. Trimming took 3 bases from V and 4 from J, leaving 16 bases between them. The DNA of the CDR3 is TGTGCCAGCAGTTTCAGGCAGACAGGACAGAATCAGCCCCAGCATTTT. This encodes CASSFRQTGQNQPQHF.

The chain's CDR3 is CASSLGGARGETQYF. Written as DNA, the CDR3 is TGTGCCAGCAGCTTAGGGGGGGCTCGGGGAGAGACCCAGTACTTC. J is TRBJ2-5 and V is TRBV13; D may be TRBD1 (6 bases). Germline V gives CDR1 PRHDT, CDR2 FYEKMQ (reference sequence). V lost 0 bases to trimming and J lost 4 bases, with 12 bases between them. The CDR3 totals 15 residues.

The genes are TRBV5-4 and TRBJ2-7; 7 bases are a match to TRBD2. The CDR3 sequence is 14 residues long. The V and J ends lost 0 bases and 3 bases, in that order; junction bases with no gene match: 3. CDR1 is SGHNT and CDR2 is YYREEE in the germline V gene (reference sequence). Here the CDR3 DNA reads TGTGCCAGCAGCTTGGGCGGGAGAATCTACGAGCAGTACTTC. It is translated as CASSLGGRIYEQYF.

The gene calls are TRBV7-6 and TRBJ2-7; 12 nucleotides align to TRBD2. The CDR3 spans 16 residues. The V gene's germline CDR1 is SGHVS and CDR2 FNYEAQ. With V trimmed by 1 base and J by 6 bases, 7 bases remained unmatched. The CDR3 DNA follows: TGTGCCAGCAGCTTAGTAGCTAGCGGGAGGGCGGGCGAGCAGTACTTC. Protein sequence: CASSLVASGRAGEQYF.

This clone was seen only once. V and J are TRBV19 and TRBJ2-3; maybe TRBD2 (6 bases). Germline CDR1 LNHDA, CDR2 SQIVND (reference sequence). The CDR3 length is 14 residues. V was cut by 9 bases and J by 0 bases, with 13 bases left in between. This chain's CDR3 is CASRDLSSTDTQYF. The CDR3 bases are TGTGCCAGCCGGGACTTGTCTAGCACAGATACGCAGTATTTT.